The rows below give T cell receptor beta chains drawn from one sample of a study of early T cells in non-severe SARS-CoV-2 infection. Using its own MiXCR run on the 5' RACE reads, TCRdb lists one record per CDR3 protein. The data contain 52,000 or so distinct CDR3 sequences, approximately 13% of them singletons. What was sequenced was whole blood. The origin of the receptors is an adult who was a healthcare worker with PCR-confirmed SARS-CoV-2 infection or an uninfected control (not recorded which). The CDR3 runs from the conserved cysteine through the conserved F or W. A D gene is named only where the DNA matches it firmly.

v_call: TRBV20-1
d_call: TRBD2
cdr3_aa: CSARPAARGVQETQYF

v_call: TRBV11-2
d_call: -
cdr3_aa: CASSKGQRTYEQYF

v_call: TRBV5-1
d_call: -
cdr3_aa: CASSPKETQYF

v_call: TRBV6-1
d_call: -
cdr3_aa: CASSGVSGANVLTF

v_call: TRBV13
d_call: -
cdr3_aa: CASSLGPLRGQQFF

v_call: TRBV6-2/TRBV6-3
d_call: -
cdr3_aa: CASSYANLNTEAFF

v_call: TRBV7-6
d_call: TRBD2
cdr3_aa: CASSLLAGGLAYEQYF

v_call: TRBV6-2/TRBV6-3
d_call: -
cdr3_aa: CASSYSQTDSSYNEQFF

v_call: TRBV7-2
d_call: TRBD2
cdr3_aa: CASSTTSGGTQETQYF

v_call: TRBV5-1
d_call: -
cdr3_aa: CASKFGSQDTEAFF

v_call: TRBV12-3/TRBV12-4
d_call: -
cdr3_aa: CASSLRGTSSYEQYF

v_call: TRBV6-2/TRBV6-3
d_call: TRBD1
cdr3_aa: CASRDRESAFF

v_call: TRBV28
d_call: TRBD1
cdr3_aa: CASSSGQEQYF

v_call: TRBV20-1
d_call: TRBD2
cdr3_aa: CSASASGGTDTQYF

v_call: TRBV12-3/TRBV12-4
d_call: -
cdr3_aa: CASSSGGRKYF

v_call: TRBV6-5
d_call: -
cdr3_aa: CASSSGLGRAGYGYTF

v_call: TRBV20-1
d_call: TRBD2
cdr3_aa: CSAKGLGVHEQFF

v_call: TRBV5-1
d_call: -
cdr3_aa: CASSLGVGPTDTQYF

v_call: TRBV7-3
d_call: TRBD1
cdr3_aa: CASSHSGGSGANVLTF

v_call: TRBV20-1
d_call: -
cdr3_aa: CSASGTEETQYF

v_call: TRBV12-3/TRBV12-4
d_call: TRBD1
cdr3_aa: CASSSDRGTDTQYF

v_call: TRBV29-1
d_call: TRBD1
cdr3_aa: CSVGDSKSAYEQYF

v_call: TRBV12-3/TRBV12-4
d_call: TRBD2
cdr3_aa: CASSLGSGTNNEQFF

v_call: TRBV11-2
d_call: -
cdr3_aa: CASSLVSGISYEQYF

v_call: TRBV27
d_call: TRBD1
cdr3_aa: CASYSYRGGYGYTF

v_call: TRBV5-1
d_call: TRBD1
cdr3_aa: CASSIRTGWNEQYF

v_call: TRBV18
d_call: TRBD1
cdr3_aa: CASSPPGTGAEKLFF

v_call: TRBV2
d_call: -
cdr3_aa: CASEARIGAGELFF

v_call: TRBV25-1
d_call: -
cdr3_aa: CASSLSRPSLEQYF

v_call: TRBV20-1
d_call: -
cdr3_aa: CSARPTVGQGLSRSYNEQFF

v_call: TRBV7-2
d_call: -
cdr3_aa: CASSLGGVEAKNIQYF

v_call: TRBV27
d_call: -
cdr3_aa: CASRRGGSNYGYTF

v_call: TRBV4-3
d_call: TRBD1
cdr3_aa: CASSQGQGRKGDTQYF

v_call: TRBV20-1
d_call: -
cdr3_aa: CSARDGDLGYTF

v_call: TRBV10-3
d_call: TRBD2
cdr3_aa: CAISSLAGSTDTQYF

v_call: TRBV10-1
d_call: TRBD2
cdr3_aa: CASSPKRGGRTGELFF

v_call: TRBV20-1
d_call: TRBD1
cdr3_aa: CSARDASGGPDTQYF

v_call: TRBV7-2
d_call: TRBD2
cdr3_aa: CASSHLAGGQETQYF

v_call: TRBV2
d_call: -
cdr3_aa: CASSPNMNTEAFF

v_call: TRBV18
d_call: -
cdr3_aa: CASSPVLASANEKLFF

v_call: TRBV10-3
d_call: -
cdr3_aa: CAISSPTDNTEAFF

v_call: TRBV20-1
d_call: TRBD2
cdr3_aa: CSAFRDSGGPSTDTQYF

v_call: TRBV7-6
d_call: -
cdr3_aa: CASSPYTSSYEQYF

v_call: TRBV7-7
d_call: -
cdr3_aa: CASSPRGGGVLTF

v_call: TRBV7-2
d_call: TRBD2
cdr3_aa: CASSLGLAGPYEQYF

v_call: TRBV12-3/TRBV12-4
d_call: -
cdr3_aa: CASSYGTKRAEAFF

v_call: TRBV6-5
d_call: TRBD2
cdr3_aa: CASKMSGASEQFF

v_call: TRBV5-1
d_call: TRBD1
cdr3_aa: CASAKQGANEKLFF

v_call: TRBV9
d_call: -
cdr3_aa: CASSWGMNTEAFF

v_call: TRBV20-1
d_call: -
cdr3_aa: CSAERQETQYF

v_call: TRBV29-1
d_call: -
cdr3_aa: CSVSNTGELFFF